This TCR beta chain was recovered during a study of OX40 agonist ivuxolimab in advanced cancers. Study observations and caveats: Average numbers of expanded clones were greater in CD8+ T cells than in CD4+.

Peripheral blood came from all dose cohorts at three timepoints. The CDR3 consists of 18 residues. Germline V gene data show CDR1 as SGHTA and CDR2 as FQGNSA. Trimming took off 5 bases at V and 0 bases at J, with 22 bases between the two ends. Assay used: immunoSEQ multiplex PCR; TCRdb lists only in-frame clones, some missing. Altogether about 72,000 clones are present, 81% being singletons, with the ten largest covering 5%. On this clone: Its antigen remains unknown.

The J gene is TRBJ1-2, the V gene TRBV7-2, with D tentatively TRBD1 (5 bases). This sequence originates from an adult with an advanced solid tumor such as melanoma, head and neck, liver or kidney cancer. The input for sequencing was CD4+ or CD8+ T cells sorted from blood, taken in a trial of the OX40 agonist ivuxolimab. Here the CDR3 DNA reads TGTGCCAGCAGCCCGGAGGGGCAGACCATCTATACTAACTATGGCTACACCTTC. It codes for CASSPEGQTIYTNYGYTF.